What follows are 32 T cell receptor beta chains derived from one specimen sequenced in a study of graft-versus-host responses after intestinal transplantation. Stimulators, approximately 200,000 irradiated and violet-dye-labeled cells, were plated with approximately 200,000 CFSE-labeled responder cells. Only in-frame clones appear in the TCRdb table, and some are missing; sequencing was by immunoSEQ multiplex PCR. The data contain some 13,000 clones, roughly two fifths of them seen just once; the ten biggest clones take up 15%. This specimen consisted of alloreactive CD8+ T cells from a mixed lymphocyte reaction culture, obtained before intestinal transplant. Subset noted: CFSE-low proliferating T cells sorted from roughly six-day pre-transplant mixed lymphocyte reaction (GvH or HvG direction). These receptor sequences come from a human patient who received an intestinal transplant.

The rearrangement links TRBV9 to TRBJ2-5, with D perhaps TRBD2 (6 bases). The V end was cut by 0 bases, the J end by 1 base, with 13 bases between. This CDR3 region has 16 residues. CDR1 and CDR2 from the germline V gene are SGDLS and YYNGEE. In nucleotides, the CDR3 is TGTGCCAGCAGCGTAGAGGGCGGGACCTTCCAAGAGACCCAGTACTTC. Amino acids: CASSVEGGTFQETQYF.

This clone was observed a few times. The V and J genes are TRBV9 and TRBJ2-1, with a tentative D call TRBD2 (6 bases). Between the trimmed V and J ends, which lost 4 bases and 0 bases, there was a span of 11 bases. Germline V CDR1 and CDR2: SGDLS, YYNGEE. The CDR3 consists of 15 residues. This chain's CDR3 is CASSSEGNSYNEQFF. CDR3 DNA: TGTGCCAGCAGCTCGGAGGGGAACTCCTACAATGAGCAGTTCTTC.

The chain links TRBV5-1 to TRBJ2-3; D ambiguous. Trimming cost V 1 base and J 5 bases, with 5 bases left between them. This CDR3 is 12 amino acids long. CDR1 SGHRS and CDR2 YFSETQ come from the germline V gene. The CDR3 DNA reads TGCGCCAGCAGCTTGTCGGGAGATACGCAGTATTTT. Encoded protein: CASSLSGDTQYF. The full variable domain, completed using reference TRBV5-1 and TRBJ2-3, is KAGVTQTPRYLIKTRGQQVTLSCSPISGHRSVSWYQQTPGQGLQFLFEYFSETQRNKGNFPGRFSGRQFSNSRSEMNVSTLELGDSALYLCASSLSGDTQYFGPGTRLTVL.

The chain links TRBV13 to TRBJ2-7, with 8 bases lining up with TRBD1. V shed 5 bases and J 2 bases; nucleotides not matched to a gene: 2. The CDR3 spans 13 residues. Germline loops: CDR1 PRHDT, CDR2 FYEKMQ (reference sequence). The CDR3 sequence: CASSVGQAYEQYF. The CDR3, as DNA: TGTGCCAGCAGCGTGGGACAGGCCTACGAGCAGTACTTC.

The V gene is TRBV5-5, the J gene TRBJ2-7; 7 bases match TRBD2. This CDR3 spans 14 amino acids. Trimming at V came to 4 bases and at J to 1 base, leaving 5 bases not matched to a gene. Germline V gives CDR1 SGHKS, CDR2 YYEKEE (reference sequence). The DNA for the CDR3 is TGTGCCAGCAGCATCTCTAGCGGATCCTACGAGCAGTACTTC. This codes for CASSISSGSYEQYF. Using reference TRBV5-5 and TRBJ2-7 for the parts outside the CDR3, the full variable domain is DAGVTQSPTHLIKTRGQQVTLRCSPISGHKSVSWYQQVLGQGPQFIFQYYEKEERGRGNFPDRFSARQFPNYSSELNVNALLLGDSALYLCASSISSGSYEQYFGPGTRLTVT.

The V and J genes are TRBV9 and TRBJ2-1, with 7 bases lining up with TRBD1. CDR3 length equals 15 residues. The junction had 4 bases not matched to a gene; V was cut back by 0 bases and J by 4 bases. CDR1 is SGDLS and CDR2 is YYNGEE in the germline V gene. CDR3 in DNA: TGTGCCAGCAGCGTAGAGGGGGCAGCTTACAATGAGCAGTTCTTC. It specifies CASSVEGAAYNEQFF.

The chain joins TRBV12-2 to TRBJ2-7; the listed D gene, TRBD1, was not tested against the DNA. TRBV12-2 is a recognized pseudogene. The CDR3 is 15 amino acids. The CDR3 reads CASRLGGGGEEEQYF. CDR3 nucleotides: TGTGCAAGTCGCTTAGGAGGGGGTGGTGAGGAGGAGCAGTACTTC.

The chain combines TRBV25-1 with TRBJ1-1; D is ambiguous. V was clipped by 4 bases and J by 1 base, with 10 bases between them. The CDR3 covers 14 residues. Germline V lookup: CDR1 MGHDK, CDR2 SYGVNS. CDR3 residues: CASSGGYRNTEAFF. CDR3 nucleotides: TGTGCCAGCAGTGGAGGCTACCGGAACACTGAAGCTTTCTTT.

CDR3 residues: CASSELNTGELFF. CDR3 nucleotide sequence: TGTGCCAGCAGTGAACTGAACACCGGGGAGCTGTTTTTT. The V call is TRBV6-1, the J call TRBJ2-2, with D unclear. This CDR3 region has 13 residues. The V gene's germline CDR1 is MNHNS and CDR2 SASEGT. V lost 2 bases and J lost 1, with 2 bases in between.

The V gene is TRBV6-6, the J gene TRBJ1-2; TRBD1 is a possible D gene (5 bases). The CDR3 extends over 14 amino acids. Trimming removed 7 bases from V and 1 base from J, with 13 bases in between. From germline, CDR1 is MNHNY and CDR2 SVGAGI (reference sequence). The CDR3 here is CASTPDIDNYGYTF. In DNA form, the CDR3 reads TGTGCCAGCACCCCGGACATCGATAACTATGGCTACACCTTC.

The CDR3 spells CSVAEDRVYEQYF. The CDR3 DNA follows: TGCAGCGTTGCTGAGGACAGGGTCTACGAGCAGTACTTC. J is TRBJ2-7 and V is TRBV29-1, with 8 bases aligning to TRBD1. The length of the CDR3 is 13 residues. CDR1 and CDR2 (germline): SQVTM, ANQGSEA. V lost 4 bases and J lost 3; bases outside the gene matches: 5.

V and J are TRBV21-1 and TRBJ2-5; the tabulated D call, TRBD2, remains unverified against the DNA. TRBV21-1 is noted as a pseudogene. The CDR3 sequence is 20 residues long. CDR3 loop: CASNRTGCGAGGPSGETQYF. The CDR3 bases are TGTGCCAGCAACCGGACAGGGTGTGGAGCGGGAGGGCCAAGTGGAGAGACCCAGTACTTC.

V usage is TRBV14 and J usage is TRBJ1-5; the match to TRBD1 covers 7 bases. V lost 1 base and J lost 9; bases outside the gene matches: 3. This CDR3 is 13 amino acids long. CDR1 SGHDN and CDR2 FVKESK come from the germline V gene. This CDR3 reads CASSQASGGPQHF. For the CDR3, the DNA is TGTGCCAGCAGCCAAGCTTCAGGGGGGCCCCAGCATTTT.

This chain joins TRBV19 and TRBJ2-1; a possible D gene is TRBD1 (6 bases). Germline CDR1 LNHDA, CDR2 SQIVND (reference sequence). The ends were cut back, 4 bases at V and 7 bases at J, with 14 bases in the middle. The CDR3 covers 14 residues. The CDR3 region is CASSRGQSPNEQFF. CDR3 in DNA: TGTGCCAGTAGTAGGGGGCAGAGCCCAAATGAGCAGTTCTTC. Combining the CDR3 with reference TRBV19 and TRBJ2-1 gives the whole variable domain DGGITQSPKYLFRKEGQNVTLSCEQNLNHDAMYWYRQDPGQGLRLIYYSQIVNDFQKGDIAEGYSVSREKKESFPLTVTSAQKNPTAFYLCASSRGQSPNEQFFGPGTRLTVL.

J is TRBJ2-1 and V is TRBV2; tentatively, D is TRBD2 (6 bases). V was cut by 5 bases and J by 4 bases, with 9 bases left in between. CDR3 length: 13 residues. The germline V gene encodes CDR1 SNHLY and CDR2 FYNNEI. The CDR3 sequence is CASSSGTYNEQFF. The CDR3 nucleotides are TGTGCCAGCAGTTCCGGGACTTACAATGAGCAGTTCTTC. Variable domain in full (rest from reference TRBV2 and TRBJ2-1): EPEVTQTPSHQVTQMGQEVILRCVPISNHLYFYWYRQILGQKVEFLVSFYNNEISEKSEIFDDQFSVERPDGSNFTLKIRSTKLEDSAMYFCASSSGTYNEQFFGPGTRLTVL.

This clone is classed as medium-sized. The V and J genes are TRBV5-1 and TRBJ2-7, with D perhaps TRBD2 (5 bases). The ends were cut back, 4 bases at V and 7 bases at J, with 12 bases in the middle. This CDR3 is built from 12 residues. Germline V lookup: CDR1 SGHRS, CDR2 YFSETQ. In nucleotides, the CDR3 is TGCGCCAGCAGCCACCCACGGGGAGAGCAGTACTTC. Translation: CASSHPRGEQYF.

The chain uses TRBV6-1 and TRBJ2-3; possible D gene TRBD2, 5 bases. CDR3 length: 16 amino acids. Germline V gives CDR1 MNHNS, CDR2 SASEGT. V was shortened by 2 bases and J by 4 bases, with 16 bases between the two germline ends. CDR3 DNA sequence: TGTGCCAGCAGTGAACGTCGGCGGGTTCCACCAGATACGCAGTATTTT. Its protein product is CASSERRRVPPDTQYF.

This clone was seen a few times. CDR3 sequence (DNA): TGTGCCAGCACTATACAGGAGGGGGCTGGTCAGCCCCAGCATTTT. As protein: CASTIQEGAGQPQHF. V gene TRBV6-5 combines with J gene TRBJ1-5, with TRBD1 matching 7 bases. The CDR3 extends over 15 amino acids. The ends lost 7 bases at V and 6 bases at J; junction bases unmatched: 12. From germline, CDR1 is MNHEY and CDR2 SVGAGI.

This sequence joins TRBV21-1 and TRBJ2-3; TRBD2 reflects the table's D call only, with no check against the DNA. TRBV21-1 is a pseudogene segment. The CDR3 has 15 amino acids. The CDR3 DNA follows: TGTGCCAGCAGCAAAAACGGGGGGCTGGCCGATACGCAGTATTTT. The encoded protein is CASSKNGGLADTQYF.

The V call is TRBV19, the J call TRBJ2-7, with TRBD2 matching over 7 bases. Per germline, CDR1 LNHDA and CDR2 SQIVND (reference sequence). This CDR3 region has 14 residues. V gave up 5 bases and J gave up 4 bases; unmatched junction bases: 8. Written as DNA, the CDR3 is TGTGCCAGTAGTTGGTCTAGCGGACCTTACGAGCAGTACTTC. This codes for CASSWSSGPYEQYF.

J is TRBJ2-7 and V is TRBV15; tentatively, D is TRBD2 (6 bases). Germline CDR1 and CDR2: LNHNV and YYDKDF (reference sequence). With 4 bases removed from V and 5 bases from J, the gap between germline ends came to 12 bases. The CDR3 runs 13 residues. The CDR3 here is CATSIGGAHEQYF. CDR3 DNA sequence: TGTGCCACCAGCATAGGAGGGGCCCACGAGCAGTACTTC.

The V gene is TRBV5-6, the J gene TRBJ2-6; 9 bases fit TRBD1. Germline V gives CDR1 SGHDT, CDR2 YYEEEE. The junction had 12 bases not matched to a gene; V was cut back by 4 bases and J by 4 bases. This CDR3 is built from 18 residues. CDR3 sequence reads: CASSLGTGFQWGANVLTF. As DNA, the CDR3 is TGTGCCAGCAGCCTAGGGACAGGGTTTCAATGGGGGGCCAACGTCCTGACTTTC.

The chain recombines TRBV27 with TRBJ2-1, with D maybe TRBD2 (5 bases). This CDR3 spans 13 amino acids. The germline V gene has CDR1 MNHEY and CDR2 SMNVEV (reference sequence). Trimming cost V 5 bases and J 7 bases, with 12 bases left between them. As DNA, the CDR3 is TGTGCCAGCAGTCTCGACTCGGGAAATGAGCAGTTCTTC. Its translation: CASSLDSGNEQFF.

The chain is built from TRBV11-2 and TRBJ2-1, with D unresolved. Trimming stripped 2 bases from V and 3 bases from J, with 5 bases between. The germline gives CDR1 SGHAT, CDR2 FQNNGV. This CDR3 spans 13 amino acids. Here the CDR3 DNA reads TGTGCCAGCAGCTTATATAGCTACAATGAGCAGTTCTTC. This encodes CASSLYSYNEQFF.

The V and J genes are TRBV29-1 and TRBJ2-7; D ambiguous. V was cut by 4 bases and J by 0 bases, with 7 bases left in between. In germline, CDR1 is SQVTM, CDR2 ANQGSEA. The CDR3 consists of 12 residues. The CDR3 spells CSVAAGSYEQYF. The CDR3 coding sequence is TGCAGCGTTGCTGCAGGCTCCTACGAGCAGTACTTC.

The J gene is TRBJ2-1, the V gene TRBV10-3; tentative D call: TRBD2 (5 bases). This CDR3 has 15 residues. Between the trimmed V and J ends, which lost 8 bases and 0 bases, there was a span of 14 bases. The germline CDR1 and CDR2 sequences are ENHRY and SYGVKD. CDR3 sequence: CAIGEGFGSYNEQFF. The DNA of the CDR3 is TGTGCCATCGGAGAGGGTTTTGGCTCCTACAATGAGCAGTTCTTC.

The chain links TRBV10-3 to TRBJ2-3; 9 nucleotides line up with TRBD1. The V and J ends lost 8 bases and 3 bases, in that order; junction bases with no gene match: 3. The CDR3 is made up of 13 amino acids. Germline lookup yields CDR1 ENHRY and CDR2 SYGVKD. In DNA form, the CDR3 reads TGTGCCATCTTGGACAGGGGTACAGATACGCAGTATTTT. Residues: CAILDRGTDTQYF.

This clone was seen more than once but under ten times. The chain joins TRBV27 to TRBJ2-7; D uncertain. Looked up from germline, CDR1 is MNHEY and CDR2 is SMNVEV (reference sequence). The germline V and J ends were trimmed by 3 bases and 3 bases, with 9 bases remaining between them. This CDR3 is built from 13 residues. DNA for the CDR3: TGTGCCAGCAGTTTTAGAGGTCTCTACGAGCAGTACTTC. This codes for CASSFRGLYEQYF.

The chain is built from TRBV5-6 and TRBJ2-3; weak D call: TRBD1 (6 bases). The CDR3 length is 15 residues. V was clipped by 0 bases and J by 8 bases, with 16 bases between them. Germline CDR1 reads SGHDT; CDR2 reads YYEEEE. The CDR3 region is CASSLAYRVKGTQYF. The CDR3 DNA sequence: TGTGCCAGCAGCTTGGCCTACAGGGTGAAGGGTACGCAGTATTTT. Supplemented by reference TRBV5-6 and TRBJ2-3, the full variable domain reads DAGVTQSPTHLIKTRGQQVTLRCSPKSGHDTVSWYQQALGQGPQFIFQYYEEEERQRGNFPDRFSGHQFPNYSSELNVNALLLGDSALYLCASSLAYRVKGTQYFGPGTRLTVL.

This clone occurred a few times. The chain carries TRBV6-5 and TRBJ2-7; D possibly corresponds to TRBD1 (5 bases). Deletions cut 5 bases from V and 4 bases from J, with 12 bases between. There are 13 residues in the CDR3. Germline V gene lookup returns CDR1 MNHEY and CDR2 SVGAGI. CDR3 in amino acids: CASSNRSPYEQYF. The DNA of the CDR3 is TGTGCCAGCAGTAACAGGAGCCCGTACGAGCAGTACTTC.

The CDR3 bases are TGTGCCATCAGTGCGGGGATATCCACTGAAGCTTTCTTT. Amino acid sequence: CAISAGISTEAFF. This chain connects TRBV10-3 to TRBJ1-1, with D unresolved. V lost 4 bases, J lost 4 bases, and 10 bases lay in between. CDR3 length equals 13 residues. Germline V gene data show CDR1 as ENHRY and CDR2 as SYGVKD.

The chain combines TRBV6-5 with TRBJ1-1; 7 bases are a match to TRBD1. Germline V CDR1 and CDR2: MNHEY, SVGAGI. CDR3 length equals 15 residues. With 6 bases clipped from V and 4 bases from J, the junction kept 11 bases outside the gene matches. CDR3 DNA sequence: TGTGCCAGCAGCCTTAACAGGGGCCCCGGCACTGAAGCTTTCTTT. Its translation: CASSLNRGPGTEAFF.